Listed here is a single T cell receptor (beta chain). The CDR3 runs 14 residues. CDR1 is SGHTA and CDR2 is FQGNSA in the germline V gene. V shed 0 bases and J shed 3 bases, with 9 bases lying between them. Using RNA template, CDR3s of TCR alpha and beta were amplified with iRepertoire arm-PCR. TCRdb passed the multiplex PCR reads through MiXCR, listing each CDR3 protein once. The data show around 20,000 distinct CDR3 sequences, around 25% seen once. The data were taken from a study of glioma-infiltrating T cells. This sequence joins TRBV7-2 and TRBJ2-7; D ambiguous. This TCR derives from a human donor with low-grade glioma or glioblastoma, undergoing nonglioma brain surgery, or in good health (not recorded which). Input material: glioma tissue, nonneoplastic brain tissue, or PBMCs (not recorded which). The CDR3 DNA is TGTGCCAGCAGCTTAGCGTCGTGGCGCTACGAGCAGTACTTC. This encodes CASSLASWRYEQYF. The variable domain in full, completed from reference TRBV7-2 and TRBJ2-7, reads GAGVSQSPSNKVTEKGKDVELRCDPISGHTALYWYRQSLGQGLEFLIYFQGNSAPDKSGLPSDRFSAERTGGSVSTLTIQRTQQEDSAVYLCASSLASWRYEQYFGPGTRLTVT.